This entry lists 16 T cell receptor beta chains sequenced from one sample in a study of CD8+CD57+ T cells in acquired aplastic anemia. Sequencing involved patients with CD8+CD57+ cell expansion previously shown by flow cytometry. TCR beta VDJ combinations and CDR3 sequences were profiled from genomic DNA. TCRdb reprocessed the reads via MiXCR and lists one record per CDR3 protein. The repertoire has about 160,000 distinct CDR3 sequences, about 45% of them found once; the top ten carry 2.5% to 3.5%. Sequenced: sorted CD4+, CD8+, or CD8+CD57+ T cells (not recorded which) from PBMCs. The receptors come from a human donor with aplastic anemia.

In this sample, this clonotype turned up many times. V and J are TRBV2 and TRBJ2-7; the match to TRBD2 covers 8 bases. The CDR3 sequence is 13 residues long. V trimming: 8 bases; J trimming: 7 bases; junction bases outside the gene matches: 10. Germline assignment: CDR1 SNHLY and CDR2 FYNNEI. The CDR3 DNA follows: TGTGCCAGCGGAGCGGGAGCTCTCGGGGAGCAGTACTTC. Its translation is CASGAGALGEQYF.

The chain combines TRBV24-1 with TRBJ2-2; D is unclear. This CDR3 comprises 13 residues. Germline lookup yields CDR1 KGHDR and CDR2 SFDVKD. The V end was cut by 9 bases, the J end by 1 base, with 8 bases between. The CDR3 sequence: CATSDQNTGELFF. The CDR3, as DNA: TGTGCCACCTCCGACCAGAACACCGGGGAGCTGTTTTTT.

In nucleotides, the CDR3 is TGCAGTGCTAGAGGGACCCCCAGCGAGACCAGCCGACCTCAGGAGACCCAGTACTTC. Its translation: CSARGTPSETSRPQETQYF. The chain uses TRBV20-1 and TRBJ2-5, with unresolved D. The CDR3 is 19 residues long. Trimming took 1 base from V and 5 from J, leaving 29 bases between them. The V gene's germline CDR1 is DFQATT and CDR2 SNEGSKA (reference sequence).

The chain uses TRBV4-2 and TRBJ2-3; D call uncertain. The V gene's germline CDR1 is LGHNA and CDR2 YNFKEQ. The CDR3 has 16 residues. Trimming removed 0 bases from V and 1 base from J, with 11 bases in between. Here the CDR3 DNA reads TGTGCCAGCAGCCAAGAAGGACCACCCCGCACAGATACGCAGTATTTT. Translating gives CASSQEGPPRTDTQYF.

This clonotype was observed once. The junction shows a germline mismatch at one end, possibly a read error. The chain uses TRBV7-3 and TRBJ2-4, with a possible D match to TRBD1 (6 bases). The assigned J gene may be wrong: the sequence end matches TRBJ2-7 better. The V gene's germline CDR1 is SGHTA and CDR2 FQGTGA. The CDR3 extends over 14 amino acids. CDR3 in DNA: TGTGCCAGCAGCCAGGGGCTATTCTCCTGCGAGCAGTACTTC. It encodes CASSQGLFSCEQYF.

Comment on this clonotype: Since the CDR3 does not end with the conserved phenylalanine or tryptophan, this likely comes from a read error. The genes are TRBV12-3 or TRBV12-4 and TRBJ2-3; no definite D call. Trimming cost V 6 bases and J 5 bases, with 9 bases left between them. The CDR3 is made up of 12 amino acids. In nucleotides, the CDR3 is TGTGCCAGCAGCCTCCGAGGAGATACGCAGTATTTA. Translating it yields CASSLRGDTQYL.

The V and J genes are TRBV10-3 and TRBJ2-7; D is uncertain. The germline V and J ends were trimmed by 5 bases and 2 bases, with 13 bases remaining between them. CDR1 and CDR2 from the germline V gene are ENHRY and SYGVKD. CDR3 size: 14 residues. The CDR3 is CAISLPDATYEQYF. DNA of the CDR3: TGTGCCATCAGTCTCCCGGACGCGACCTACGAGCAGTACTTC.

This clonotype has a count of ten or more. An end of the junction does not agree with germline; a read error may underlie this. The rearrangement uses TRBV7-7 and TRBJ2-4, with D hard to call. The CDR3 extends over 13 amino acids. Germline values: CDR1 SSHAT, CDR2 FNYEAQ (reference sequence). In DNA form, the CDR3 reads TGTGCTAGCAGCTTCGACATCGGGAACATTCAGTACTTC. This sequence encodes CASSFDIGNIQYF.

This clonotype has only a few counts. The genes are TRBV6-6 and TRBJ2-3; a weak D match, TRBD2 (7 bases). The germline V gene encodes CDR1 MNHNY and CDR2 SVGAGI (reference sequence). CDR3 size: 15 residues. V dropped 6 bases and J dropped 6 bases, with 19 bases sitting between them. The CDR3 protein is CASRRNRGALDTQYF. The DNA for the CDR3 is TGTGCCAGCAGACGAAATCGGGGGGCTCTGGATACGCAGTATTTT.

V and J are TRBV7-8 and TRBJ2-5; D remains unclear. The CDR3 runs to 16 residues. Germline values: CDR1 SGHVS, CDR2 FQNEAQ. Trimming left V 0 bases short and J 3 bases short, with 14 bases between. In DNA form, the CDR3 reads TGTGCCAGCAGCTTAGCCCCTGGTAGCAAAAAAGAGACCCAGTACTTC. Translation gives CASSLAPGSKKETQYF. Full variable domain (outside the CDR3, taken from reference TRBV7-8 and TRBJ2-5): GAGVSQSPRYKVAKRGQDVALRCDPISGHVSLFWYQQALGQGPEFLTYFQNEAQLDKSGLPSDRFFAERPEGSVSTLKIQRTQQEDSAVYLCASSLAPGSKKETQYFGPGTRLLVL.

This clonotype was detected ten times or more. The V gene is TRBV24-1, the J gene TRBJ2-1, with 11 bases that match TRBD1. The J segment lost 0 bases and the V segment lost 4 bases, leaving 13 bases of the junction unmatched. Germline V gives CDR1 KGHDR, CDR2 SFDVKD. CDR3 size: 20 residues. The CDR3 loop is CATSEQTGTGGLSSYNEQFF. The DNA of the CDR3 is TGTGCCACCAGTGAGCAAACCGGGACAGGGGGACTGAGCTCCTACAATGAGCAGTTCTTC.

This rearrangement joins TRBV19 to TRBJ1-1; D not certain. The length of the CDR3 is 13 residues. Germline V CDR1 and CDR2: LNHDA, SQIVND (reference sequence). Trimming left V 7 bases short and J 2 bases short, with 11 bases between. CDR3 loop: CASTRHGNTEAFF. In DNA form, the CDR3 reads TGTGCCAGTACCCGACACGGTAACACTGAAGCTTTCTTT.

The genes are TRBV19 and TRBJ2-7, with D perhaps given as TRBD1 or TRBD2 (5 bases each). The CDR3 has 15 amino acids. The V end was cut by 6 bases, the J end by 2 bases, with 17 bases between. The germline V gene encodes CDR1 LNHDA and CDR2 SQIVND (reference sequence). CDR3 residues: CASRPFAQGAYEQYF. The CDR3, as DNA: TGTGCCAGTAGACCCTTTGCTCAGGGAGCCTACGAGCAGTACTTC. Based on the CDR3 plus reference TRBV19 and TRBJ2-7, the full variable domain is DGGITQSPKYLFRKEGQNVTLSCEQNLNHDAMYWYRQDPGQGLRLIYYSQIVNDFQKGDIAEGYSVSREKKESFPLTVTSAQKNPTAFYLCASRPFAQGAYEQYFGPGTRLTVT.

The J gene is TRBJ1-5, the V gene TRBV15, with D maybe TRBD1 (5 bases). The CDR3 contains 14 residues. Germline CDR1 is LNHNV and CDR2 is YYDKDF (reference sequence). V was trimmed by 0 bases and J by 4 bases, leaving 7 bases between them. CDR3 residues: CATSREDRNQPQHF. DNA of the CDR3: TGTGCCACCAGCAGAGAAGACAGAAATCAGCCCCAGCATTTT. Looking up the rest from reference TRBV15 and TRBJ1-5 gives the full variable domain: DAMVIQNPRYQVTQFGKPVTLSCSQTLNHNVMYWYQQKSSQAPKLLFHYYDKDFNNEADTPDNFQSRRPNTSFCFLDIRSPGLGDTAMYLCATSREDRNQPQHFGDGTRLSIL.

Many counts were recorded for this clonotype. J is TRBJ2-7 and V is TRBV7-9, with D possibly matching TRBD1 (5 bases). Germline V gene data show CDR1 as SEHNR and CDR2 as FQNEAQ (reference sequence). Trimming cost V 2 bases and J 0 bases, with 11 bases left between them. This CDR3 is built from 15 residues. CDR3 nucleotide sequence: TGTGCCAGCAGCTTAAGACAGACCAGCTCCTACGAGCAGTACTTC. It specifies CASSLRQTSSYEQYF.

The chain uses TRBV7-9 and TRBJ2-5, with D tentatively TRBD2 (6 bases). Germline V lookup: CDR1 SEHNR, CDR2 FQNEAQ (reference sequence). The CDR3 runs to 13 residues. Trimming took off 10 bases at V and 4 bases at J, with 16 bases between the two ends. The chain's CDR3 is CATPILGGETQYF. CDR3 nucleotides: TGTGCCACCCCGATTCTGGGAGGAGAGACCCAGTACTTC.